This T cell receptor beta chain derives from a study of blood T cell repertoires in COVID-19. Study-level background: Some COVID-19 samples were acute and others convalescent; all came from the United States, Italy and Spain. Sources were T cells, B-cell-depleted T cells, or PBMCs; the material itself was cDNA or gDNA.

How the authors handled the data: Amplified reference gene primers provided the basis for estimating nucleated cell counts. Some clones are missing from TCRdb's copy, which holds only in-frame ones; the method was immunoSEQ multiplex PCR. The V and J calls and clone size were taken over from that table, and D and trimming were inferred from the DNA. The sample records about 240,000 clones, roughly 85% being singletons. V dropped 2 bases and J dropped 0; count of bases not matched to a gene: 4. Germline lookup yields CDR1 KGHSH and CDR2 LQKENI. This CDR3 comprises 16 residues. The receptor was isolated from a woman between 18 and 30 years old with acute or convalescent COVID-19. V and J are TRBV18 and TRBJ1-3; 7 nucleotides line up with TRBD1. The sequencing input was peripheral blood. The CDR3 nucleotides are TGTGCCAGCTCACCAACAGGGGACAGCTCTGGAAACACCATATATTTT. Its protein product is CASSPTGDSSGNTIYF.